These 25 T cell receptor beta chains came from one sample sequenced in a study of beta chain features in type 1 diabetes. Sequencing targeted expressed TCRB transcripts, as all isolated RNA had been reverse transcribed. Sequenced by immunoSEQ multiplex PCR; TCRdb stores in-frame clones only, minus some. This repertoire shows hundreds of thousands of clones, approximately 12% found once; its top ten account for less than 0.02%. Sequencing was carried out using naive CD4+ T cells from blood. The source is a man younger than 35 in good health.

The rearrangement links TRBV29-1 to TRBJ2-3; 9 positions agree with TRBD1. With V trimmed by 2 bases and J by 5 bases, 11 bases remained unmatched. Germline CDR1 and CDR2: SQVTM and ANQGSEA. This CDR3 comprises 16 residues. The CDR3 nucleotides are TGCAGCGTTGAACAACCGGGACAGGGATTGAGAGATACGCAGTATTTT. Protein sequence: CSVEQPGQGLRDTQYF.

The CDR3 DNA reads as TGTGCCAGCTCACGAACCGTACTAGTGGATACGCAGTATTTT. It codes for CASSRTVLVDTQYF. The chain recombines TRBV18 with TRBJ2-3; weak D call: TRBD2 (5 bases). Per the germline V gene, CDR1 is KGHSH and CDR2 is LQKENI. The CDR3 runs 14 residues. V shed 4 bases and J shed 6 bases, with 14 bases lying between them.

The chain employs TRBV5-1 and TRBJ2-2, with D maybe TRBD1 (6 bases). There are 16 residues in the CDR3. V lost 4 bases and J lost 1, with 14 bases in between. Per the germline V gene, CDR1 is SGHRS and CDR2 is YFSETQ. CDR3 nucleotide sequence: TGCGCCAGCAGCGTAAGGACAGCGTTGAACACCGGGGAGCTGTTTTTT. Translated, it gives CASSVRTALNTGELFF.

This clone has more than one count but fewer than ten. The chain is built from TRBV7-3 and TRBJ2-5, with 10 bases lining up with TRBD1. Trimming took 6 bases from V and 3 from J; bases not matched to a gene: 4. The CDR3 contains 14 residues. CDR1 is SGHTA, CDR2 FQGTGA, per germline. CDR3 coding DNA: TGTGCCAGCAGTAAAGGGACAGGGGAAGAGACCCAGTACTTC. It codes for CASSKGTGEETQYF.

The table lists this clone with a few counts. CDR3: CASSLGFRGKSGANVLTF. The CDR3 DNA reads TGTGCCAGCAGCTTAGGTTTTCGGGGAAAATCTGGGGCCAACGTCCTGACTTTC. This chain joins TRBV7-9 and TRBJ2-6, with a weak D call TRBD2 (5 bases). Between the trimmed V and J ends, which lost 1 base and 1 base, there was a span of 14 bases. The CDR3 extends over 18 amino acids. Germline-derived CDR1 and CDR2 are SEHNR and FQNEAQ (reference sequence).

V and J are TRBV2 and TRBJ2-1, with 7 bases aligning to TRBD2. Trimming at V came to 6 bases and at J to 3 bases, leaving 11 bases not matched to a gene. The V gene's germline CDR1 is SNHLY and CDR2 FYNNEI. CDR3 length: 16 amino acids. The DNA for the CDR3 is TGTGCCAGCAGCCTTTTGGGCGGGAGAGTCTACAATGAGCAGTTCTTC. This sequence encodes CASSLLGGRVYNEQFF.

The chain links TRBV6-5 to TRBJ2-7; D is unclear. Germline V lookup: CDR1 MNHEY, CDR2 SVGAGI. CDR3 length: 15 residues. Deletions cut 0 bases from V and 4 bases from J, with 13 bases between. The DNA for the CDR3 is TGTGCCAGCAGTTACTCGGGCCCTTCACAATACGAGCAGTACTTC. This codes for CASSYSGPSQYEQYF.

This clone has just a few counts. V gene TRBV5-1 combines with J gene TRBJ2-7; D is perhaps TRBD2 (6 bases). Per the germline V gene, CDR1 is SGHRS and CDR2 is YFSETQ. The CDR3 totals 13 residues. V shed 4 bases and J shed 4 bases, with 12 bases lying between them. The CDR3 DNA sequence: TGCGCCAGCAGCGGGTCGGGGACTTACGAGCAGTACTTC. This codes for CASSGSGTYEQYF.

The rearrangement joins TRBV28 to TRBJ2-7; D unresolved. CDR1 MDHEN and CDR2 SYDVKM come from the germline V gene. This CDR3 region has 12 residues. The V end was cut by 6 bases, the J end by 2 bases, with 8 bases between. The CDR3 spells CASSPSPYEQYF. The CDR3 DNA is TGTGCCAGCAGCCCAAGCCCCTACGAGCAGTACTTC.

V and J are TRBV9 and TRBJ1-1, with TRBD1 identical over 9 bases. The CDR3 contains 15 residues. Trimming at V came to 3 bases and at J to 4 bases, leaving 7 bases not matched to a gene. Germline-derived CDR1 and CDR2 are SGDLS and YYNGEE. The CDR3 DNA reads TGTGCCAGCAGCGGGGCACAGGGGGCGGGCACTGAAGCTTTCTTT. Translating gives CASSGAQGAGTEAFF.

The chain has TRBV5-6 and TRBJ1-1, with D maybe TRBD1 (5 bases). V was trimmed by 6 bases and J by 3 bases, leaving 15 bases between them. The CDR3 length is 14 residues. The V gene's germline CDR1 is SGHDT and CDR2 YYEEEE. For the CDR3, the DNA is TGTGCCAGCATGGTAAGGGGCTCTTACACTGAAGCTTTCTTT. This sequence encodes CASMVRGSYTEAFF. The full variable domain, with the rest looked up from reference TRBV5-6 and TRBJ1-1, is DAGVTQSPTHLIKTRGQQVTLRCSPKSGHDTVSWYQQALGQGPQFIFQYYEEEERQRGNFPDRFSGHQFPNYSSELNVNALLLGDSALYLCASMVRGSYTEAFFGQGTRLTVV.

The chain is built from TRBV28 and TRBJ2-7; TRBD1 agrees at 7 bases. In germline, CDR1 is MDHEN, CDR2 SYDVKM. V lost 3 bases to trimming and J lost 7 bases; unmatched junction nucleotides: 9. The CDR3 is 14 amino acids. CDR3 residues: CASSFPVQGIEQYF. CDR3 nucleotide sequence: TGTGCCAGCAGTTTTCCCGTACAGGGGATAGAGCAGTACTTC. The full variable domain, completed using reference TRBV28 and TRBJ2-7, is DVKVTQSSRYLVKRTGEKVFLECVQDMDHENMFWYRQDPGLGLRLIYFSYDVKMKEKGDIPEGYSVSREKKERFSLILESASTNQTSMYLCASSFPVQGIEQYFGPGTRLTVT.

The sample holds a few counts of this clone. The rearrangement links TRBV5-1 to TRBJ2-7, with 9 bases fitting TRBD2. The germline V gene encodes CDR1 SGHRS and CDR2 YFSETQ. This CDR3 contains 14 residues. Trimming removed 5 bases from V and 1 base from J; junction bases left unmatched: 4. The CDR3 DNA reads TGCGCCAGCAGGTGGCTAGCGGGATCCTACGAGCAGTACTTC. As protein: CASRWLAGSYEQYF.

The rearrangement links TRBV30 to TRBJ2-3; tentative D call: TRBD1 (6 bases). The germline V gene has CDR1 GTSNPN and CDR2 SVGIG (reference sequence). Trimming removed 0 bases from V and 3 bases from J, with 10 bases in between. This CDR3 is built from 14 residues. Here the CDR3 DNA reads TGTGCCTGGAGTGTGCAGGGGCCGACAGATACGCAGTATTTT. This gives the protein CAWSVQGPTDTQYF.

The V gene is TRBV4-2, the J gene TRBJ2-5; maybe TRBD1 (5 bases). The ends were cut back, 5 bases at V and 2 bases at J, with 9 bases in the middle. Germline V CDR1 and CDR2: LGHNA, YNFKEQ. The CDR3 is 13 residues long. The DNA for the CDR3 is TGTGCCAGCAGCTCACAGGTGCAAGAGACCCAGTACTTC. Translating it yields CASSSQVQETQYF.

This chain connects TRBV6-5 to TRBJ1-3; D ambiguous. Looked up from germline, CDR1 is MNHEY and CDR2 is SVGAGI. V gave up 6 bases and J gave up 4 bases, with 13 bases separating them. The CDR3 sequence is 14 residues long. For the CDR3, the DNA is TGTGCCAGCAGCAACCGGGAACCCGGAAACACCATATATTTT. Its protein is CASSNREPGNTIYF.

The CDR3 loop is CASSRSNRYGYTF. The CDR3 DNA reads TGTGCCAGCAGCCGGAGTAACCGCTATGGCTACACCTTC. This chain connects TRBV7-2 to TRBJ1-2; D is unresolved. Trimming shortened V by 5 bases and J by 4 bases, and 11 bases separated the two germline ends. This CDR3 is 13 amino acids long. Per the germline V gene, CDR1 is SGHTA and CDR2 is FQGNSA.

The gene calls are TRBV28 and TRBJ1-1; the match to TRBD1 covers 10 bases. The CDR3 extends over 14 amino acids. J gave up 4 bases and V 6 bases, and 5 bases lay outside the gene matches. Per the germline V gene, CDR1 is MDHEN and CDR2 is SYDVKM. CDR3 sequence reads: CASRRDRGSTEAFF. The CDR3 DNA is TGTGCCAGCAGGCGGGACAGGGGTAGCACTGAAGCTTTCTTT.

This clone has just a few counts. This chain uses TRBV5-1 with TRBJ2-3; D perhaps matches TRBD1 (5 bases). With 0 bases removed from V and 1 base from J, the gap between germline ends came to 9 bases. Germline CDR1 is SGHRS and CDR2 is YFSETQ. The CDR3 has 15 residues. CDR3 residues: CASSLDRKGTDTQYF. CDR3 coding DNA: TGCGCCAGCAGCTTGGACAGGAAGGGCACAGATACGCAGTATTTT. The full variable domain, with the rest looked up from reference TRBV5-1 and TRBJ2-3, is KAGVTQTPRYLIKTRGQQVTLSCSPISGHRSVSWYQQTPGQGLQFLFEYFSETQRNKGNFPGRFSGRQFSNSRSEMNVSTLELGDSALYLCASSLDRKGTDTQYFGPGTRLTVL.

The chain recombines TRBV28 with TRBJ2-5; 8 bases are a match to TRBD2. Trimming removed 4 bases from V and 5 bases from J; junction bases left unmatched: 6. This CDR3 spans 14 amino acids. Germline-derived CDR1 and CDR2 are MDHEN and SYDVKM. This CDR3 is CASSYRGGWETQYF. The DNA for the CDR3 is TGTGCCAGCAGTTATCGGGGGGGCTGGGAGACCCAGTACTTC.

The chain uses TRBV29-1 and TRBJ1-1, with D perhaps TRBD1 (6 bases). V lost 2 bases to trimming and J lost 1 base, with 11 bases between them. CDR3 length: 14 residues. CDR1 and CDR2 (germline): SQVTM, ANQGSEA. In DNA form, the CDR3 reads TGCAGCGTTGAATTAAGGGGACAGAACACTGAAGCTTTCTTT. Translation gives CSVELRGQNTEAFF.

This clone has more than one count but fewer than ten. The chain carries TRBV10-3 and TRBJ2-7; 7 bases match TRBD1. The CDR3 length is 14 residues. Germline CDR1 and CDR2: ENHRY and SYGVKD. J was trimmed by 0 bases and V by 3 bases; bases with no gene match: 2. CDR3 residues: CAISDRDSSYEQYF. In DNA form, the CDR3 reads TGTGCCATCAGTGACCGGGACAGCTCCTACGAGCAGTACTTC.

In its sample, this clone was seen a few times. The chain employs TRBV28 and TRBJ1-2; possible D gene TRBD1, 5 bases. V gave up 7 bases and J gave up 6 bases, with 18 bases separating them. Germline CDR1 reads MDHEN; CDR2 reads SYDVKM. This CDR3 has 14 amino acids. CDR3 nucleotide sequence: TGTGCCAGCATCCCTTCAACAGGTCTTGATGGCTACACCTTC. Its protein product is CASIPSTGLDGYTF.

CDR3: CASSVDPSTDTQYF. CDR3 DNA: TGTGCCAGCAGCGTAGATCCGAGCACAGATACGCAGTATTTT. V is TRBV9 and J is TRBJ2-3; D gene uncertain. Germline V gene data show CDR1 as SGDLS and CDR2 as YYNGEE. The CDR3 consists of 14 residues. V shed 0 bases and J shed 0 bases, with 5 bases lying between them.

The V call is TRBV18, the J call TRBJ2-7, with 8 positions matching TRBD1. J was trimmed by 3 bases and V by 1 base; bases with no gene match: 8. The CDR3 runs 16 residues. The germline gives CDR1 KGHSH, CDR2 LQKENI. The CDR3 sequence is CASSPRFGQGFYEQYF. The CDR3 bases are TGTGCCAGCTCACCACGGTTTGGACAGGGCTTCTACGAGCAGTACTTC.